Following are 3 T cell receptor beta chains from one sample sequenced in a study of control samples from healthy donors and cancer patients. TCRdb keeps only in-frame clones here, not all; method: immunoSEQ multiplex PCR. The table has about 15,000 clones, approximately 80% seen once. The sequencing sample was made of formalin-fixed, paraffin-embedded tissue. Source of these receptors: a female donor with lung cancer.

This clone was seen a handful of times. V usage is TRBV9 and J usage is TRBJ2-5; 10 bases agree with TRBD2. V trimming: 4 bases; J trimming: 1 base; junction bases outside the gene matches: 4. The CDR3 is 15 amino acids. The germline gives CDR1 SGDLS, CDR2 YYNGEE. Written as DNA, the CDR3 is TGTGCCAGCAGCCCGACTAGCGGGTTCCAAGAGACCCAGTACTTC. It specifies CASSPTSGFQETQYF.

V and J are TRBV7-9 and TRBJ1-2, with TRBD1 identical over 7 bases. Germline lookup yields CDR1 SEHNR and CDR2 FQNEAQ (reference sequence). Trimming at V came to 5 bases and at J to 8 bases, leaving 11 bases not matched to a gene. The CDR3 has 14 residues. Written as DNA, the CDR3 is TGTGCCAGCAGCGCAATGATTAACAGGGGCGGCTACACCTTC. It yields the protein CASSAMINRGGYTF.

This clone was seen a few times. V gene TRBV7-2 combines with J gene TRBJ1-6; D may be TRBD1 (6 bases). The V gene's germline CDR1 is SGHTA and CDR2 FQGNSA. The length of the CDR3 is 16 residues. V was trimmed by 7 bases and J by 4 bases, leaving 17 bases between them. The CDR3 sequence is CASTGGGAFYNSPLHF. DNA for the CDR3: TGTGCCAGCACCGGGGGCGGGGCCTTTTATAATTCACCCCTCCACTTT.